Reported below is one T cell receptor beta chain. The data stem from a study of cytomegalovirus exposure and HLA in healthy donors. The PCR had 60 Vbeta and 13 Jbeta primers. Profiling relied on immunoSEQ multiplex PCR, and the TCRdb table lists in-frame clones only, not all of them. The data show tens of thousands of clones, 73% seen once. CDR1 and CDR2 (germline): LNHDA, SQIVND (reference sequence). The junction had 6 bases not matched to a gene; V was cut back by 4 bases and J by 2 bases. The CDR3 sequence is 15 residues long. This TCR came from a man in his fifties in good health and CMV-seronegative. Material for sequencing was PBMCs. V is TRBV19 and J is TRBJ2-3, with 7 bases matching TRBD2. CDR3 loop: CASSSWRGYTDTQYF. Written as DNA, the CDR3 is TGTGCCAGTAGTAGTTGGCGGGGGTACACAGATACGCAGTATTTT.